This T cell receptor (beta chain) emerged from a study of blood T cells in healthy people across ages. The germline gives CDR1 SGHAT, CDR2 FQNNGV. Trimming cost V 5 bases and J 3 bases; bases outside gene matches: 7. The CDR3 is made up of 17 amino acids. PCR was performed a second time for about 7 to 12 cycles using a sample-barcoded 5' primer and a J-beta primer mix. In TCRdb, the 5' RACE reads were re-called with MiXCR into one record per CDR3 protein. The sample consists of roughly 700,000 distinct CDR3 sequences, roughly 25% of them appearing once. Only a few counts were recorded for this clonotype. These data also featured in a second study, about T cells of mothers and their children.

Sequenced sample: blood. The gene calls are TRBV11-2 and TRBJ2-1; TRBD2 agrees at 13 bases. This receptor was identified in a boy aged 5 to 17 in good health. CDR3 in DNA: TGTGCCAGCAGCCTAGGGACTAGCGGGACCCTCTACAATGAGCAGTTCTTC. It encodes CASSLGTSGTLYNEQFF.